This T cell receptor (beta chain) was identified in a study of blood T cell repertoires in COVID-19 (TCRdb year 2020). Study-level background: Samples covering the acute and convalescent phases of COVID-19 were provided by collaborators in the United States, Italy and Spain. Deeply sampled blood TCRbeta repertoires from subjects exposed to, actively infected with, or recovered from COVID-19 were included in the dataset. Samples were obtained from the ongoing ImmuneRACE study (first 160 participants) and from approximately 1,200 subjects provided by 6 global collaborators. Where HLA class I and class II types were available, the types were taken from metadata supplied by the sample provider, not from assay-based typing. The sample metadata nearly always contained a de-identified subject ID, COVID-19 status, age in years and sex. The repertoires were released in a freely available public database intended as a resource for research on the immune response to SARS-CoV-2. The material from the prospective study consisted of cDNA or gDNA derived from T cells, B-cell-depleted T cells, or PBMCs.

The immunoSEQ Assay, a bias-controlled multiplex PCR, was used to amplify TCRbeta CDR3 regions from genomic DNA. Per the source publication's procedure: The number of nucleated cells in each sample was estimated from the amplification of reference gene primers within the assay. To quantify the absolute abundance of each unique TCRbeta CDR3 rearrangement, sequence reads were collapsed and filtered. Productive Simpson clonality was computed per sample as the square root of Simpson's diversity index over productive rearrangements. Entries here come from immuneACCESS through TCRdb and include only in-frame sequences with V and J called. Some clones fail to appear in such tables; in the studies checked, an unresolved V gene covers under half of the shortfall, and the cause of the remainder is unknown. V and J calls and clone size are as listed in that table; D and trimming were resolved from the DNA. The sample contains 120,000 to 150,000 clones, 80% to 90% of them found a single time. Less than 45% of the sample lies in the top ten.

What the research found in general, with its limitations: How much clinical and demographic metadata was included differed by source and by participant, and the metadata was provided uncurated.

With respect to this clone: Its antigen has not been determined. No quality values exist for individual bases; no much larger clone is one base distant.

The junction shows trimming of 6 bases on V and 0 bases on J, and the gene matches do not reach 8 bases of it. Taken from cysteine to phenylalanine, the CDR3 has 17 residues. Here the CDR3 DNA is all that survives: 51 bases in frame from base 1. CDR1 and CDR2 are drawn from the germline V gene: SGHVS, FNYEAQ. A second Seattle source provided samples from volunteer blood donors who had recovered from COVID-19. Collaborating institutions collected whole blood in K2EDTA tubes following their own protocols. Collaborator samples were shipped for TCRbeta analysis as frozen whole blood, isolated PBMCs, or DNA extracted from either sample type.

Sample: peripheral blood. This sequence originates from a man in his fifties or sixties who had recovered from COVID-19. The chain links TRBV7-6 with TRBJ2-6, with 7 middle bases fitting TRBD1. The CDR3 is CASSPTGVSSGANVLTF. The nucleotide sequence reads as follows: TGTGCCAGCAGTCCCACAGGGGTTAGCTCTGGGGCCAACGTCCTGACTTTC. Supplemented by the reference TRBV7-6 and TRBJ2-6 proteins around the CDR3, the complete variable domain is GAGVSQSPRYKVTKRGQDVALRCDPISGHVSLYWYRQALGQGPEFLTYFNYEAQQDKSGLPNDRFSAERPEGSISTLTIQRTEQRDSAMYRCASSPTGVSSGANVLTFGAGSRLTVL.